Each of the 27 T cell receptor beta chains below was sequenced from the same sample in a study of identifying expanded T cells in peripheral blood. Using immunoSEQ multiplex PCR, the repertoire was profiled, and TCRdb retains in-frame clones only, with some absent. The top ten hold 3% to 4.5% of the sample, which has 50,000 or so clones, roughly 87% seen once. The sequenced material came from blood. The receptors were gathered from a person aged 18 to 75 in good health.

The V gene is TRBV28, the J gene TRBJ2-1; 7 nucleotides match TRBD2. J lost 9 bases, V lost 5 bases, and 13 bases had no gene match. Germline V gene lookup returns CDR1 MDHEN and CDR2 SYDVKM. The CDR3 has 15 amino acids. As DNA, the CDR3 is TGTGCCAGCAGTCTACTGGAGGGAGGGCCGGTTGAGCAGTTCTTC. Its protein product is CASSLLEGGPVEQFF.

The chain uses TRBV7-3 and TRBJ2-1; D is possibly TRBD1 (5 bases). Germline V gives CDR1 SGHTA, CDR2 FQGTGA. Trimming took 5 bases from V and 3 from J, leaving 17 bases between them. The CDR3 length is 16 residues. DNA for the CDR3: TGTGCCAGCAGCCCCAGGGCTAGAGTGGACTACAATGAGCAGTTCTTC. It specifies CASSPRARVDYNEQFF.

V usage is TRBV6-6 and J usage is TRBJ2-2, with no clear D. This CDR3 comprises 14 residues. Trimming shortened V by 3 bases and J by 7 bases, and 12 bases separated the two germline ends. Germline V gene data show CDR1 as MNHNY and CDR2 as SVGAGI (reference sequence). The CDR3 reads CASSYGVMGGELFF. The CDR3 coding sequence is TGTGCCAGCAGTTATGGGGTAATGGGCGGGGAGCTGTTTTTT.

The gene calls are TRBV7-6 and TRBJ2-1; 7 bases line up with TRBD2. Germline V lookup: CDR1 SGHVS, CDR2 FNYEAQ. CDR3 size: 16 residues. V lost 3 bases and J lost 6; bases outside the gene matches: 11. DNA of the CDR3: TGTGCCAGCAGCTTCAAATATACCGGGAGGTCCAATGAGCAGTTCTTC. This gives the protein CASSFKYTGRSNEQFF.

This chain connects TRBV10-3 to TRBJ2-3, with no clear D. Germline loops: CDR1 ENHRY, CDR2 SYGVKD. V lost 0 bases to trimming and J lost 2 bases, with 9 bases between them. The CDR3 consists of 15 residues. CDR3 region: CAISESGSSTDTQYF. The CDR3 nucleotides are TGTGCCATCAGTGAGTCGGGGTCTTCCACAGATACGCAGTATTTT.

The chain joins TRBV19 to TRBJ1-2, with TRBD1 identical over 10 bases. V lost 4 bases and J lost 6; bases outside the gene matches: 11. The germline CDR1 and CDR2 sequences are LNHDA and SQIVND (reference sequence). The CDR3 extends over 16 amino acids. CDR3 sequence: CASSTPSFGTGDGYTF. CDR3 coding DNA: TGTGCCAGTAGTACGCCATCCTTTGGGACAGGGGATGGCTACACCTTC.

About this clone itself: An end of the junction differs from the germline gene, which may be a read error. The rearrangement links TRBV7-7 to TRBJ2-2, with D possibly being TRBD2 (5 bases). CDR1 is SSHAT, CDR2 FNYEAQ, per germline (reference sequence). The CDR3 has 15 residues. The DNA of the CDR3 is TGTGCTAGCAGCTTATCTCCGGGGTCCACCGGGGAGCTGTTTTTT. It encodes CASSLSPGSTGELFF.

V and J are TRBV7-2 and TRBJ1-2; no clear D gene. Germline CDR1 is SGHTA and CDR2 is FQGNSA. The CDR3 totals 15 residues. With 2 bases removed from V and 4 bases from J, the gap between germline ends came to 14 bases. In DNA, the CDR3 is TGTGCCAGCAGCTTACAAGGCGGGCAAATCTATGGCTACACCTTC. Amino acid sequence: CASSLQGGQIYGYTF.

The chain employs TRBV4-1 and TRBJ2-7; D not certain. The germline V and J ends were trimmed by 1 base and 0 bases, with 7 bases remaining between them. The CDR3 consists of 14 residues. Germline CDR1 is MGHRA and CDR2 is YSYEKL. The CDR3 DNA follows: TGCGCCAGCAGCCAAGTGCTTAGCTCCTACGAGCAGTACTTC. It specifies CASSQVLSSYEQYF.

The chain is built from TRBV5-1 and TRBJ2-3, with TRBD2 matching over 11 bases. Per germline, CDR1 SGHRS and CDR2 YFSETQ. With 4 bases clipped from V and 2 bases from J, the junction kept 6 bases outside the gene matches. The CDR3 loop spans 16 amino acids. CDR3 loop: CASSLGLAEYTDTQYF. The CDR3 region has the DNA TGCGCCAGCAGCCTGGGACTAGCGGAGTACACAGATACGCAGTATTTT.

V gene TRBV4-2 combines with J gene TRBJ1-2; no definite D call. V was cut by 0 bases and J by 7 bases, with 12 bases left in between. The CDR3 runs to 14 residues. Germline CDR1 is LGHNA and CDR2 is YNFKEQ. This CDR3 is CASSQDWGSGGYTF. CDR3 in DNA: TGTGCCAGCAGCCAAGATTGGGGATCCGGTGGCTACACCTTC.

The chain couples TRBV19 to TRBJ2-1; tentative D call: TRBD2 (6 bases). CDR1 LNHDA and CDR2 SQIVND come from the germline V gene (reference sequence). V dropped 6 bases and J dropped 9 bases, with 15 bases sitting between them. This CDR3 contains 13 residues. In DNA form, the CDR3 reads TGTGCCAGTAGGGGGGGACTCCTCAGTGAGCAGTTCTTC. Its translation is CASRGGLLSEQFF. Based on the CDR3 plus reference TRBV19 and TRBJ2-1, the full variable domain is DGGITQSPKYLFRKEGQNVTLSCEQNLNHDAMYWYRQDPGQGLRLIYYSQIVNDFQKGDIAEGYSVSREKKESFPLTVTSAQKNPTAFYLCASRGGLLSEQFFGPGTRLTVL.

The rearrangement joins TRBV5-1 to TRBJ1-6, with D possibly TRBD1 on 5 matching bases. Trimming shortened V by 0 bases and J by 6 bases, and 13 bases separated the two germline ends. Germline values: CDR1 SGHRS, CDR2 YFSETQ. This CDR3 contains 16 residues. CDR3 protein: CASSLEGGARNSPLHF. The CDR3 DNA is TGCGCCAGCAGCTTGGAAGGCGGGGCGCGTAATTCACCCCTCCACTTT.

The chain couples TRBV27 to TRBJ2-1; 13 bases map to TRBD2. The germline V gene encodes CDR1 MNHEY and CDR2 SMNVEV (reference sequence). J lost 10 bases, V lost 4 bases, and 16 bases had no gene match. The CDR3 spans 18 residues. This CDR3 reads CASSSGLAGAPYSWEQFF. CDR3 in DNA: TGTGCCAGCAGTTCAGGACTAGCGGGAGCTCCCTATTCGTGGGAGCAGTTCTTC.

The chain carries TRBV18 and TRBJ2-7; D tentatively reads TRBD1 or TRBD2 (5 bases each). Germline V CDR1 and CDR2: KGHSH, LQKENI. The V end lost 3 bases, the J end lost 5 bases, and 14 bases lay between the germline ends. This CDR3 is 14 amino acids long. DNA of the CDR3: TGTGCCAGCTCACCGAGGGCAGGGCGGGACGAGCAGTACTTC. Its protein product is CASSPRAGRDEQYF.

J is TRBJ2-3 and V is TRBV9, with D hard to call. The CDR3 loop spans 14 amino acids. Per germline, CDR1 SGDLS and CDR2 YYNGEE. Trimming stripped 7 bases from V and 0 bases from J, with 12 bases between. Here the CDR3 DNA reads TGTGCCAGCTCCCCAGGCGGTAGCACAGATACGCAGTATTTT. Translated, it gives CASSPGGSTDTQYF.

The chain is built from TRBV30 and TRBJ1-6; a possible D gene is TRBD1 (5 bases). V was trimmed by 4 bases and J by 3 bases, leaving 19 bases between them. Germline CDR1 is GTSNPN and CDR2 is SVGIG (reference sequence). CDR3 size: 17 residues. The CDR3 loop is CAWTPHPGPSYNSPLHF. The CDR3 DNA is TGTGCCTGGACCCCCCATCCGGGACCGAGCTATAATTCACCCCTCCACTTT.

The chain is built from TRBV28 and TRBJ1-5, with a possible D match to TRBD1 (6 bases). The germline V gene encodes CDR1 MDHEN and CDR2 SYDVKM. Trimming stripped 5 bases from V and 3 bases from J, with 11 bases between. The length of the CDR3 is 14 residues. The CDR3 sequence: CASSKQGLNQPQHF. As DNA, the CDR3 is TGTGCCAGCAGTAAACAGGGTCTCAATCAGCCCCAGCATTTT. The variable domain in full, completed from reference TRBV28 and TRBJ1-5, reads DVKVTQSSRYLVKRTGEKVFLECVQDMDHENMFWYRQDPGLGLRLIYFSYDVKMKEKGDIPEGYSVSREKKERFSLILESASTNQTSMYLCASSKQGLNQPQHFGDGTRLSIL.

The chain carries TRBV6-1 and TRBJ1-2; the D gene is possibly TRBD1 (6 bases). The CDR3 consists of 14 residues. The V end lost 8 bases, the J end lost 4 bases, and 17 bases lay between the germline ends. Germline loops: CDR1 MNHNS, CDR2 SASEGT. Written as DNA, the CDR3 is TGTGCCAGCCGGCCAGGGGATTCTCCCTATGGCTACACCTTC. Encoded protein: CASRPGDSPYGYTF.

The V call is TRBV10-3, the J call TRBJ2-7; 7 bases agree with TRBD1. The CDR3 loop spans 14 amino acids. The germline V gene has CDR1 ENHRY and CDR2 SYGVKD. V was pared by 2 bases and J by 3 bases, with 4 bases of the junction left unmatched. In DNA, the CDR3 is TGTGCCATCAGTGAGCCGGGACAGTACTACGAGCAGTACTTC. This codes for CAISEPGQYYEQYF.

The rearrangement joins TRBV5-1 to TRBJ1-3; D is unclear. The germline CDR1 and CDR2 sequences are SGHRS and YFSETQ. There are 15 residues in the CDR3. Trimming left V 3 bases short and J 3 bases short, with 13 bases between. The CDR3 DNA sequence: TGCGCCAGCAGCTCAAGGATGGGCTTTGGAAACACCATATATTTT. Amino acid sequence: CASSSRMGFGNTIYF.

The chain has TRBV19 and TRBJ2-3; D might be TRBD1 or TRBD2, each matching 6 bases. The CDR3 spans 14 residues. The V gene lost 7 bases and the J gene lost 0 bases, with 11 bases spanning the gap. Germline values: CDR1 LNHDA, CDR2 SQIVND (reference sequence). The chain's CDR3 is CASTWGASTDTQYF. The DNA of the CDR3 is TGTGCCAGTACCTGGGGGGCGAGCACAGATACGCAGTATTTT.

The chain is built from TRBV29-1 and TRBJ1-1; a possible D gene is TRBD1 (6 bases). The V gene's germline CDR1 is SQVTM and CDR2 ANQGSEA. The CDR3 has 12 amino acids. The V end was cut by 8 bases, the J end by 1 base, with 11 bases between. As DNA, the CDR3 is TGCAGCATCAGGGGATGGAACACTGAAGCTTTCTTT. Translating it yields CSIRGWNTEAFF.

The genes are TRBV7-3 and TRBJ2-1; TRBD2 matches 8 bases. The length of the CDR3 is 18 residues. Germline lookup yields CDR1 SGHTA and CDR2 FQGTGA. V dropped 2 bases and J dropped 4; count of bases not matched to a gene: 13. This CDR3 is CASSLSTHVAGLYNEQFF. Written as DNA, the CDR3 is TGTGCCAGCAGCTTATCGACCCACGTAGCGGGACTGTACAATGAGCAGTTCTTC.

This sequence joins TRBV6-5 and TRBJ1-1; 8 bases are shared with TRBD1. This CDR3 is built from 14 residues. Germline V gene lookup returns CDR1 MNHEY and CDR2 SVGAGI. The trim removed 6 bases at V and 1 base at J, leaving 4 bases unmatched. CDR3 DNA: TGTGCCAGCAGGAACGACAGGGGGAACACTGAAGCTTTCTTT. It specifies CASRNDRGNTEAFF.

About this clone itself: One junction end does not reproduce the germline sequence, and a read error may be involved. The V gene is TRBV7-4, the J gene TRBJ1-2, with TRBD1 as a possible D gene (5 bases). The CDR3 runs to 15 residues. Germline V CDR1 and CDR2: SGHVT, SQSDAQ. CDR3 amino acids: CASTLGEDYNYGYTF. CDR3 bases: TGTGCCAGCACCTTAGGGGAGGATTACAACTATGGCTACACCTTC.

This sequence joins TRBV7-8 and TRBJ1-1; D may be TRBD1 (5 bases). This CDR3 spans 13 amino acids. Between the trimmed V and J ends, which lost 4 bases and 4 bases, there was a span of 10 bases. Germline loops: CDR1 SGHVS, CDR2 FQNEAQ. This CDR3 is CASSSRRGTEAFF. CDR3 nucleotide sequence: TGTGCCAGCAGCTCCCGAAGGGGCACTGAAGCTTTCTTT.